The 2 T cell receptor beta chains given below trace back to one sample, sequenced in a study of blood T cell repertoires in COVID-19. Some clones are missing from TCRdb's copy, which holds only in-frame ones; the method was immunoSEQ multiplex PCR. The profile shows about 260,000 clones, around 87% of them singletons. Input material: peripheral blood. The receptor set was obtained from a woman aged 60-75 years with COVID-19, enrolled during active disease.

This clone showed up just a few times. CDR3 region: CASRHRDYSGNTIYF. In DNA form, the CDR3 reads TGTGCCAGCAGACACAGGGACTACTCTGGAAACACCATATATTTT. The V and J genes are TRBV6-5 and TRBJ1-3, with D tentatively TRBD1 (6 bases). The CDR3 length is 15 residues. Per the germline V gene, CDR1 is MNHEY and CDR2 is SVGAGI. Trimming left V 6 bases short and J 0 bases short, with 12 bases between.

This chain joins TRBV6-5 and TRBJ1-5; the D gene is possibly TRBD1 (6 bases). Trimming took off 6 bases at V and 7 bases at J, with 13 bases between the two ends. This CDR3 is built from 13 residues. Germline loops: CDR1 MNHEY, CDR2 SVGAGI. DNA of the CDR3: TGTGCCAGCAGGGACAGAGAAACACAGCCCCAGCATTTT. This gives the protein CASRDRETQPQHF.